Listed below are T cell receptor beta chains from one sample, sequenced in a study of control samples from healthy donors and cancer patients. Data came from immunoSEQ multiplex PCR; TCRdb stores just in-frame clones and leaves some out. The sample lists 45,000 or so clones, under 95% occurring once. Specimen: PBMCs. These receptors were taken from a woman in her thirties or forties with head and neck cancer. CDR3s include the opening cysteine and the closing phenylalanine or tryptophan. A D gene is named only where the DNA matches it firmly. Clone size is shown for a subset of rows, as once, few, many or a class of expanded clone.

CDR3aa,CDR3nt,v_gene,j_gene,d_gene,abundance
CASSQDRDGYGYTF,TGCGCCAGCAGCCAAGACCGGGACGGCTATGGCTACACCTTC,TRBV4-1,TRBJ1-2,NA,NA
CASNLGGGVTEAFF,TGCGCCAGCAACCTCGGAGGGGGCGTAACTGAAGCTTTCTTT,TRBV4-1,TRBJ1-1,TRBD1,NA
CASSQPGTGGPPDIQYF,TGTGCCAGCAGCCAACCCGGGACAGGAGGCCCTCCTGACATTCAGTACTTC,TRBV3-1/TRBV3-2,TRBJ2-4,TRBD1,NA
CAWGQLTSNQPQHF,TGTGCCTGGGGACAGTTAACTAGCAATCAGCCCCAGCATTTT,TRBV30,TRBJ1-5,NA,NA
CASSRQAAQPQHF,TGTGCCAGCAGTCGACAGGCCGCTCAGCCCCAGCATTTT,TRBV3-1/TRBV3-2,TRBJ1-5,NA,NA
CAAGQDRIYEQYF,TGTGCCGCAGGGCAAGACAGAATCTACGAGCAGTACTTC,TRBV6-5,TRBJ2-7,NA,NA
CASSPPRQGGNTIYF,TGTGCCAGCAGTCCCCCGAGGCAGGGAGGAAACACCATATATTTT,TRBV6-2/TRBV6-3,TRBJ1-3,NA,once
CASSQEAMIPSPLHF,TGCGCCAGCAGCCAAGAGGCGATGATCCCTTCACCCCTCCACTTT,TRBV4-1,TRBJ1-6,NA,NA
CASSLGLAGPKETQYF,TGTGCCAGCAGCTTGGGACTAGCGGGCCCAAAAGAGACCCAGTACTTC,TRBV7-2,TRBJ2-5,TRBD2,NA
CAWSSGIGSYEQYF,TGTGCCTGGAGTTCGGGAATCGGGTCCTACGAGCAGTACTTC,TRBV30,TRBJ2-7,NA,NA
CASSLEAGGDREQFF,TGCGCCAGCAGCTTGGAGGCAGGGGGCGACAGGGAGCAGTTCTTC,TRBV5-1,TRBJ2-1,TRBD1,NA
CASSFPFDRGGGQPQHF,TGTGCCAGCAGTTTCCCCTTTGACAGGGGAGGGGGTCAGCCCCAGCATTTT,TRBV6-2/TRBV6-3,TRBJ1-5,TRBD1,NA
CASSRGGFSSGNTIYF,TGTGCCAGTAGCCGAGGAGGGTTCAGCTCTGGAAACACCATATATTTT,TRBV19,TRBJ1-3,NA,NA